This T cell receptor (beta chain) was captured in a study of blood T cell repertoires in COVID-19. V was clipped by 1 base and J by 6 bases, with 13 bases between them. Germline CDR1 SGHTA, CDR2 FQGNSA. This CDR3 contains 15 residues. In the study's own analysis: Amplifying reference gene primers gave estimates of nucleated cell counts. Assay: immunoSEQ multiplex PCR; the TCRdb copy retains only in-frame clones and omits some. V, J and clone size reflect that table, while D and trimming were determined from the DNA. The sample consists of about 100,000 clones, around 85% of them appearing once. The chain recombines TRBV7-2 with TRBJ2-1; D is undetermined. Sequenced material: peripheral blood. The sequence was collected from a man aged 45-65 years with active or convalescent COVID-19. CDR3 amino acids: CASSLVASSVNEQFF. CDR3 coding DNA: TGTGCCAGCAGCTTAGTCGCTAGTTCAGTCAATGAGCAGTTCTTC.